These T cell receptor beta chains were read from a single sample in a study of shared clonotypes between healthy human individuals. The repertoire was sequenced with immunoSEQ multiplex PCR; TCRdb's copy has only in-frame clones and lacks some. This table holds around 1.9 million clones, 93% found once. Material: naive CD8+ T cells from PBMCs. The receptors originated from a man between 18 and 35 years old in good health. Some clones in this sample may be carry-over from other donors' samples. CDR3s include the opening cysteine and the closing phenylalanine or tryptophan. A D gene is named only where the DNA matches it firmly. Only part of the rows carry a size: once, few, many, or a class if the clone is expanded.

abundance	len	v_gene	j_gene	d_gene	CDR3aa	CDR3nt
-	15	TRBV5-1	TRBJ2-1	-	CASSLEAWLYNEQFF	TGCGCCAGCAGCTTGGAGGCTTGGCTATACAATGAGCAGTTCTTC
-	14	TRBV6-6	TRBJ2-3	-	CASSYGRSTDTQYF	TGTGCCAGCAGTTACGGGAGATCGACAGATACGCAGTATTTT
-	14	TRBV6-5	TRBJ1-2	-	CASSYLGGNYGYTF	TGTGCCAGCAGTTACCTCGGCGGCAACTATGGCTACACCTTC
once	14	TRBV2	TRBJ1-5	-	CASRRGTGMGPQHF	TGTGCCAGCCGACGAGGGACGGGGATGGGACCCCAGCATTTT
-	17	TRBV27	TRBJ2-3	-	CASSLFSPPPVTDTQYF	TGTGCCAGCAGTTTATTTAGCCCCCCACCGGTCACAGATACGCAGTATTTT
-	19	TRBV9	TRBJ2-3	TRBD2	CASSPPGRLAGFSTDTQYF	TGTGCCAGCAGCCCACCGGGTAGGCTAGCGGGATTCTCCACAGATACGCAGTATTTT
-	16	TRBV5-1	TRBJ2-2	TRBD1	CASSPSTGGNTGELFF	TGCGCCAGCAGCCCCTCGACAGGGGGAAACACCGGGGAGCTGTTTTTT
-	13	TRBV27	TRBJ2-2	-	CASSPRGAGELFF	TGTGCCAGCAGTCCCAGGGGGGCCGGGGAGCTGTTTTTT
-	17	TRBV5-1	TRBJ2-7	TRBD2	CASSLDNSGLATREQYF	TGCGCCAGCAGCTTGGATAATTCGGGACTAGCGACGAGAGAGCAGTACTTC
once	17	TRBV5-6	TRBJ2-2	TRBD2	CASSSGLAGGYTGELFF	TGTGCCAGCAGCTCCGGACTAGCGGGAGGCTACACCGGGGAGCTGTTTTTT
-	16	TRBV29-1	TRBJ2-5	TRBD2	CSVEGTSGRAEETQYF	TGCAGCGTCGAGGGTACTAGCGGGAGGGCCGAGGAGACCCAGTACTTC
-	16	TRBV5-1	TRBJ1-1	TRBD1	CASSSETGTANTEAFF	TGCGCCAGCAGCTCTGAAACCGGGACAGCGAACACTGAAGCTTTCTTT
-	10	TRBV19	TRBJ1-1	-	CASSDTYAFF	TGTGCCAGTAGCGACACCTACGCTTTCTTT
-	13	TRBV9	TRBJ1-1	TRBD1	CASSSGTDTEAFF	TGTGCCAGCAGTTCCGGGACAGACACTGAAGCTTTCTTT
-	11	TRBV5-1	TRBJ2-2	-	CASSFAGELFF	TGCGCCAGCAGCTTTGCCGGGGAGCTGTTTTTT
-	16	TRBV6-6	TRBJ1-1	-	CASSYSDVQVETEAFF	TGTGCCAGCAGTTACTCGGATGTCCAAGTCGAAACTGAAGCTTTCTTT
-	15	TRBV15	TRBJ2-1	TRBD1	CATSTTGGQGFEQFF	TGTGCCACCAGCACAACCGGAGGACAGGGTTTTGAGCAGTTCTTC
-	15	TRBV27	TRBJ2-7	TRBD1	CASSYIPGQGGEQYF	TGTGCCAGCAGTTACATTCCGGGACAGGGGGGCGAGCAGTACTTC
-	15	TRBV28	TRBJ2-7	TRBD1	CASSPRTGLTYEQYF	TGTGCCAGCAGCCCAAGGACAGGCTTAACCTACGAGCAGTACTTC
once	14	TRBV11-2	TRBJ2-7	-	CASSLEWGTYEQYF	TGTGCCAGCAGCTTAGAGTGGGGGACTTACGAGCAGTACTTC
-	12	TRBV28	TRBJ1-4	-	CASSLVNEKLFF	TGTGCCAGCAGCCTCGTTAATGAAAAACTGTTTTTT
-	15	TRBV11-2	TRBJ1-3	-	CATATYRALVNTIYF	TGTGCCACCGCCACCTACAGGGCCCTGGTTAACACCATATATTTT
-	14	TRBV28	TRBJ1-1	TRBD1	CASRVAGTGSEAFF	TGTGCCAGCAGGGTGGCCGGGACAGGTTCGGAAGCTTTCTTT
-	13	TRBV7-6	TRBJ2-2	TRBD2	CASGAGVAGELFF	TGTGCCAGCGGGGCGGGAGTCGCCGGGGAGCTGTTTTTT
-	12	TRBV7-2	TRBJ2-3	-	CASSLGGVKQYF	TGTGCCAGCAGCTTAGGTGGAGTAAAGCAGTATTTT
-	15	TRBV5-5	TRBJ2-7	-	CASSWNREGTYEQYF	TGTGCCAGCAGCTGGAACAGGGAGGGGACCTACGAGCAGTACTTC
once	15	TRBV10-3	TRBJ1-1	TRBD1	CAISESQGAATEAFF	TGTGCCATCAGTGAGTCTCAGGGGGCGGCCACTGAAGCTTTCTTT
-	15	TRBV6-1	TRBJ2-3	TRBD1	CASSGPGQGFYTQYF	TGTGCCAGCAGTGGACCGGGACAGGGTTTTTATACGCAGTATTTT
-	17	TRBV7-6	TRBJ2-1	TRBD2	CASSSSTGTSGRDEQFF	TGTGCCAGCAGCTCCTCGACCGGGACTAGCGGGAGAGATGAGCAGTTCTTC